This TCR beta chain was sequenced in a study of blood T cell repertoires in COVID-19. Study summary: The United States, Italy and Spain supplied acute and convalescent COVID-19 samples.

The CDR3 contains 13 residues. V trimming: 5 bases; J trimming: 4 bases; junction bases outside the gene matches: 4. This clone was seen a single time. Authors' methods: Amplifying reference gene primers gave estimates of nucleated cell counts. Using immunoSEQ multiplex PCR, the repertoire was profiled, and TCRdb retains in-frame clones only, with some absent. D and trimming come from the DNA, and the V and J calls and clone size come from that table. This repertoire shows 170,000 or so clones, approximately 88% found once; its top ten account for about 6.3%. The rearrangement uses TRBV12-3 or TRBV12-4 and TRBJ1-2, with 7 bases lining up with TRBD1. The TCR was taken from a woman between 50 and 59 years old who had recovered from COVID-19. Sequencing was done on a sample of PBMCs or T cells enriched from blood (not recorded which). The CDR3: CASSPGQSYGYTF. The CDR3 DNA sequence: TGTGCCAGCAGTCCGGGACAGTCCTATGGCTACACCTTC.